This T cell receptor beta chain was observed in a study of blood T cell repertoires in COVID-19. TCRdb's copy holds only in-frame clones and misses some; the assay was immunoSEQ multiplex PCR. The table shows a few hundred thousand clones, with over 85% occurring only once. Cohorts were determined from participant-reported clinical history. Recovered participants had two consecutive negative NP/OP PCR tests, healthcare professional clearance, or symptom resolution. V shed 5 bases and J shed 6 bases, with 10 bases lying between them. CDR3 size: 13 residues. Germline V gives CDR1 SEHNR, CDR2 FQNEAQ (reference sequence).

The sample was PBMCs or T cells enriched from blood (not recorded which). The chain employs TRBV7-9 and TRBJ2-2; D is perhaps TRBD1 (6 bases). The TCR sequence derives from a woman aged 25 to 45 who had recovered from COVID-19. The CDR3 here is CASSIQGAGELFF. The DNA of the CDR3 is TGTGCCAGCAGCATACAGGGAGCCGGGGAGCTGTTTTTT.